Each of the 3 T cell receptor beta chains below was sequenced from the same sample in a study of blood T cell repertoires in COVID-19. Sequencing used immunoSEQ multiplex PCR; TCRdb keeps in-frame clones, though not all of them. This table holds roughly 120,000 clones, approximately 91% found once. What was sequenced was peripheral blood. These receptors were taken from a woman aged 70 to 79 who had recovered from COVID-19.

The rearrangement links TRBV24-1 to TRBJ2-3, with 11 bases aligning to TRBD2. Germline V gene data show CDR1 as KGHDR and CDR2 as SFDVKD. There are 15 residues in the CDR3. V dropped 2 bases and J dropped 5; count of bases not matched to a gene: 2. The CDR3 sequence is CATSDSGTSGDTQYF. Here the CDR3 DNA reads TGTGCCACCAGTGATTCTGGGACTAGCGGAGATACGCAGTATTTT.

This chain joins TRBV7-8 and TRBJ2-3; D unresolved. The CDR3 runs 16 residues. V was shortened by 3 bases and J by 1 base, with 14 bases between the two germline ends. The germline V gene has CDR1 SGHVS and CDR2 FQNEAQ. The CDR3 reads CASSFVVRLGTDTQYF. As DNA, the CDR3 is TGTGCCAGCAGCTTCGTCGTCAGGTTGGGCACAGATACGCAGTATTTT.

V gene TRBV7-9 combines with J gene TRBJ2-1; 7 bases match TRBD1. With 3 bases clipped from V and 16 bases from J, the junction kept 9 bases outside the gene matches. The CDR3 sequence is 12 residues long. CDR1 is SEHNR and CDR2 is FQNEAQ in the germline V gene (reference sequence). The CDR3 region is CASSFTDRDEFF. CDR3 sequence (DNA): TGTGCCAGCAGCTTTACTGACAGGGACGAATTCTTC.